A single sample is the source of the 3 T cell receptor beta chains below, sequenced in a study of T-cell memory formation after mild COVID-19. TCRdb re-called the 5' RACE reads through MiXCR, storing one row per CDR3 protein. This table holds 250,000 to 350,000 distinct CDR3 sequences, just under 20% found once. Specimen: PBMCs or a T cell subset sorted from them (not recorded which). The receptors stem from a man between 18 and 35 years old who had mild COVID-19 (a few samples of this study predate the infection). Cell type and time point are not known.

This clonotype was detected only a few times. V usage is TRBV4-2 and J usage is TRBJ2-7, with D possibly matching TRBD1 (6 bases). CDR3 length equals 16 residues. CDR1 and CDR2 from the germline V gene are LGHNA and YNFKEQ. V shed 1 base and J shed 0 bases, with 13 bases lying between them. This CDR3 is CASSQAARGSSYEQYF. The CDR3 DNA reads as TGTGCCAGCAGCCAAGCGGCGAGGGGGAGCTCCTACGAGCAGTACTTC.

The chain joins TRBV5-6 to TRBJ2-5; either TRBD1 or TRBD2 may fit D (5 bases each). Trimming took off 4 bases at V and 2 bases at J, with 15 bases between the two ends. The CDR3 has 15 amino acids. From germline, CDR1 is SGHDT and CDR2 YYEEEE. Written as DNA, the CDR3 is TGTGCCAGCAGCCTAATTGGGACGGATCAAGAGACCCAGTACTTC. It specifies CASSLIGTDQETQYF.

This clonotype was detected only a few times. This chain joins TRBV4-3 and TRBJ1-2; D unclear. Trimming cost V 0 bases and J 0 bases, with 14 bases left between them. Germline loops: CDR1 LGHNA, CDR2 YSLEER. The CDR3 has 17 residues. Here the CDR3 reads CASSQDFGLGANYGYTF. The DNA of the CDR3 is TGCGCCAGCAGCCAAGATTTCGGGCTGGGAGCTAACTATGGCTACACCTTC.